The entry below describes one T cell receptor (beta chain). These data originate in a study of shared clonotypes between healthy human individuals. As for the study in general: Three plates were used per donor for CD4 naive, three for CD4 memory, two for CD8 naive and one for CD8 memory.

From germline, CDR1 is SEHNR and CDR2 FQNEAQ (reference sequence). There are 16 residues in the CDR3. V lost 5 bases to trimming and J lost 3 bases, with 16 bases between them. The authors ran the assay at deep level. Sorted-subset replicate PCR reactions were performed with approximately 0.2 ug DNA, corresponding to 25,000 to 35,000 T cell genomes. The method was immunoSEQ multiplex PCR; TCRdb's version includes in-frame clones alone and lacks a portion of them. The data hold 2 million to 2.5 million clones, with 92% observed a single time. The authors divided CD4+ cells into CD45RA+ naive and CD45RA-negative memory subsets.

Sample: naive CD4+ T cells from PBMCs. The subset denotes: CD45RA+ positively selected. J is TRBJ2-2 and V is TRBV7-9, with TRBD2 as a possible D gene (5 bases). This clonotype was obtained from a man between 18 and 35 years old in good health. Some clones in this sample may be carry-over from other donors' samples. CDR3 nucleotide sequence: TGTGCCAGCAGCCGCACGGGGTTATGGGACACCGGGGAGCTGTTTTTT. Amino acid sequence: CASSRTGLWDTGELFF. The entire variable domain, with the rest obtained from reference TRBV7-9 and TRBJ2-2, is as follows: DTGVSQNPRHKITKRGQNVTFRCDPISEHNRLYWYRQTLGQGPEFLTYFQNEAQLEKSRLLSDRFSAERPKGSFSTLEIQRTEQGDSAMYLCASSRTGLWDTGELFFGEGSRLTVL.